This T cell receptor (beta chain) was captured in a study of T cells in Graves' hyperthyroidism and ophthalmopathy. Study-level points and caveats: Most expanded thyroid clonotypes above 0.001 recurred in blood.

There were TCR beta CDR3 regions amplified from RNA transcripts. In the first-round RT-PCR of the TCR CDR3, the HTBI primer set was used. TCRdb re-called the multiplex PCR reads through MiXCR, storing one row per CDR3 protein. The sample has 410,000 or so distinct CDR3 sequences, 14% to 15% seen once. This clonotype was counted at least ten times. The antigen remains undetermined. V shed 5 bases and J 3 bases; nucleotides not matched to a gene: 9. The CDR3 loop spans 16 amino acids. The chain employs TRBV12-3 or TRBV12-4 and TRBJ1-3, with TRBD1 matching over 8 bases. This TCR derives from a man aged 18 to 30 with Graves' ophthalmopathy. Sequencing was performed on blood. The CDR3 sequence: CASSPGQGRVGNTIYF. The CDR3 nucleotides read TGTGCCAGCAGTCCAGGACAGGGACGAGTTGGAAACACCATATATTTT.